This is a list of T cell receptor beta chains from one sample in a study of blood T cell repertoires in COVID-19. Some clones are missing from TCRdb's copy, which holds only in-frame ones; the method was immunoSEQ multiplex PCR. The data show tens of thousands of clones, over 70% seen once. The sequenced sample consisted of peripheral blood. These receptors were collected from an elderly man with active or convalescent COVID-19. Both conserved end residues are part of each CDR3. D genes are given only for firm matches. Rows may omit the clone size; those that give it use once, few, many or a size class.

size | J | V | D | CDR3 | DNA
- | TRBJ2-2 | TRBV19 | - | CASSIGAGTNTGELFF | TGTGCCAGTAGTATAGGAGCAGGCACGAACACCGGGGAGCTGTTTTTT
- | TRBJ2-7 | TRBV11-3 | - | CASSFSVLGQSSYEQYF | TGTGCCAGCAGCTTTAGTGTCCTCGGACAGAGCTCCTACGAGCAGTACTTC
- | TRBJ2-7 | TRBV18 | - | CASSPILGAFYEQYF | TGTGCCAGCTCACCAATACTAGGCGCTTTCTACGAGCAGTACTTC
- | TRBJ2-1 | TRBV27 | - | CASSSSPDRFTYNEQFF | TGTGCCAGCAGTTCCAGCCCCGACAGGTTTACCTACAATGAGCAGTTCTTC
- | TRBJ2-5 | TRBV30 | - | CAWNNGQQETQYF | TGTGCCTGGAATAACGGACAGCAAGAGACCCAGTACTTC
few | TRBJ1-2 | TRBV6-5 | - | CASSPRGNYGYTF | TGTGCCAGCAGCCCCAGGGGTAACTATGGCTACACCTTC
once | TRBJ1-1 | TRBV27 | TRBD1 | CASRRQGDTEAFF | TGTGCCAGCAGGAGACAGGGGGACACTGAAGCTTTCTTT
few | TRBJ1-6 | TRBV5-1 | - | CASSSPSGQGGSSPLHF | -
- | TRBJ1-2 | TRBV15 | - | CATSREEGDGYTF | TGTGCCACCAGCAGAGAGGAAGGGGATGGCTACACCTTC
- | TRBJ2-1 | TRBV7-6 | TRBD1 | CASSSGTGSYNEQFF | TGTGCCAGCAGCTCCGGGACAGGCTCCTACAATGAGCAGTTCTTC
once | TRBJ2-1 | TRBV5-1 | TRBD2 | CASSPLAGSYNEQFF | TGCGCCAGCAGCCCATTAGCGGGATCCTACAATGAGCAGTTCTTC
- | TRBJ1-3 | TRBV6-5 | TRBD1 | CASSYSGRGSGNTIYF | TGTGCCAGCAGTTACTCGGGCAGGGGGTCTGGAAACACCATATATTTT
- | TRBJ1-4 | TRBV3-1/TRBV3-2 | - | CASSLRTGGREKLFF | TGTGCCAGCAGCCTTCGGACCGGGGGTCGAGAAAAACTGTTTTTT
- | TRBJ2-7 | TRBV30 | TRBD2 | CAWSQASGTYEQYF | TGTGCCTGGAGCCAAGCTAGCGGGACTTACGAGCAGTACTTC
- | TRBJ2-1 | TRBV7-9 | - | CASSPYGGGGNEQFF | TGTGCCAGCAGCCCTTATGGAGGGGGCGGGAATGAGCAGTTCTTC
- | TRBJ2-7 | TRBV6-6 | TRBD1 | CASNEPGQGGYEQYF | TGTGCCAGCAATGAACCGGGACAGGGGGGCTACGAGCAGTACTTC
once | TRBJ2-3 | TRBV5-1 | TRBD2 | CASSPLAGTDTQYF | TGCGCCAGCAGTCCCCTAGCGGGGACAGATACGCAGTATTTT
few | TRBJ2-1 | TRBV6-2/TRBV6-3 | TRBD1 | CASSFHRQGANEQFF | TGTGCCAGCAGTTTCCATCGACAGGGTGCCAATGAGCAGTTCTTC
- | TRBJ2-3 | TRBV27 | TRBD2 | CASSLRTSGSIGTQYF | TGTGCCAGCAGTTTACGGACTAGCGGGAGCATCGGTACGCAGTATTTT
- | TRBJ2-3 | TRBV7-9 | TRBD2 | CASSYTSGSSDTQYF | TGTGCCAGCAGCTACACTAGCGGGAGCTCAGATACGCAGTATTTT
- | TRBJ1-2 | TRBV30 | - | CAWSVWGRAGYTF | TGTGCCTGGAGTGTATGGGGGCGCGCTGGCTACACCTTC
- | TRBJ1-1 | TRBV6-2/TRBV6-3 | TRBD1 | CASSYPTGQGATNTEAFF | TGTGCCAGCAGTTACCCGACCGGACAGGGGGCGACCAACACTGAAGCTTTCTTT
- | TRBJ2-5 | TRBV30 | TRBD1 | CASDRAEETQYF | TGTGCCAGCGACAGGGCGGAAGAGACCCAGTACTTC
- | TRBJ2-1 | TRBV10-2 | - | CASIRLAVGEQFF | TGCGCCAGCATTCGGCTAGCAGTCGGTGAGCAGTTCTTC
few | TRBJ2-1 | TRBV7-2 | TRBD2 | CASSLEAGISNEQFF | TGTGCCAGCAGCTTAGAAGCGGGAATCTCTAATGAGCAGTTCTTC
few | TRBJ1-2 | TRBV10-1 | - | CASSETGNYGYTF | TGCGCCAGCAGTGAAACAGGGAACTATGGCTACACCTTC
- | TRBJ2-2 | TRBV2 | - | CASSYGTGENTGELFF | TGTGCCAGCAGTTACGGGACGGGAGAAAACACCGGGGAGCTGTTTTTT
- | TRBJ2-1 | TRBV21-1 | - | CASSKVLAGTSGRGYNEQFF | TGTGCCAGCAGCAAAGTTCTAGCCGGGACTAGCGGGAGGGGTTACAATGAGCAGTTCTTC
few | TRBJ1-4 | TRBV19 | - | CASSRDTGEKLFF | TGTGCCAGTAGTAGGGACACGGGGGAAAAACTGTTTTTT
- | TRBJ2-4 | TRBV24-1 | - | CATSDPRQLAKNIQYF | TGTGCCACCAGTGACCCTCGACAGCTCGCCAAAAACATTCAGTACTTC
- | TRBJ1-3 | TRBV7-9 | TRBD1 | CASSPGQIKISGNTIYF | TGTGCCAGCAGCCCGGGACAGATTAAAATTTCTGGAAACACCATATATTTT
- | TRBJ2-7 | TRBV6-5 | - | CASSYVEGSYEQYF | TGTGCCAGCAGTTACGTGGAGGGGTCCTACGAGCAGTACTTC